This T cell receptor (beta chain) was captured in a study of blood T cells in healthy people across ages. Together with a sample-barcoded 5' primer, a J-beta primer mix was included in a second PCR lasting roughly 7 to 11 cycles. MiXCR, run by TCRdb on the 5' RACE reads, gives a single entry per CDR3 protein. This table holds about 1.8 million distinct CDR3 sequences, around half found once. The sample taken for sequencing was blood. This TCR was recovered from a woman in her 40s in good health.

The CDR3 region is CSARHTTANTGELFF. The CDR3 DNA is TGCAGTGCTAGACACACAACCGCGAACACCGGGGAGCTGTTTTTT. This rearrangement joins TRBV20-1 to TRBJ2-2; the D is unclear. The germline V and J ends were trimmed by 2 bases and 0 bases, with 10 bases remaining between them. Germline V lookup: CDR1 DFQATT, CDR2 SNEGSKA (reference sequence). This CDR3 has 15 amino acids.